Presented here are 3 T cell receptor beta chains from one specimen sequenced in a study of vaccination effects on CD4 cells after COVID-19. For these TCRs, the target antigens are not known. Some clones are missing from TCRdb's copy, which holds only in-frame ones; the method was immunoSEQ multiplex PCR. This sample has tens of thousands of clones; 60% to 80% occur once, and the top ten carry about 2%. Scientists isolated CD4+ T cells after an approximately 10-day culture period ended. The source material was CD4+ T cells from PBMCs cultured without peptide, sampled before COVID-19 vaccination. The receptor set was obtained from a human donor who received a COVID-19 vaccine.

Comments on this clone: The junction departs from germline at one end; a sequencing error may be responsible. The CDR3 DNA sequence: TGTGCCAGCGGTTACAGGGCGGGCGATCAGCCCCAGCATTTT. It encodes CASGYRAGDQPQHF. The rearrangement uses TRBV6-6 and TRBJ1-5, with D maybe TRBD1 (6 bases). Germline CDR1 and CDR2: MNHNY and SVGAGI (reference sequence). This CDR3 comprises 14 residues.

The genes are TRBV5-1 and TRBJ1-1; 10 bases align to TRBD1. Germline V gene lookup returns CDR1 SGHRS and CDR2 YFSETQ. V was pared by 4 bases and J by 1 base, with 7 bases of the junction left unmatched. The CDR3 is 16 residues long. CDR3 sequence (DNA): TGCGCCAGCAGCAAATGGACAGGGGGGTCGAACACTGAAGCTTTCTTT. Its translation is CASSKWTGGSNTEAFF.

The rearrangement uses TRBV6-5 and TRBJ1-6; 9 bases map to TRBD1. CDR3 size: 16 residues. V shed 1 base, J shed 9 bases, and the junction held 7 bases outside the gene matches. Germline CDR1 MNHEY, CDR2 SVGAGI. CDR3 residues: CASSYLPGQGASPLHF. The CDR3 DNA sequence: TGTGCCAGCAGTTACTTACCGGGACAGGGTGCTTCACCCCTCCACTTT.